This TCR beta chain was sequenced for a study of T cell repertoires in aging, cancer and after chemotherapy. Peripheral blood genomic DNA, not sorted cells or RNA, was the template. Multiplex touch-down PCR with TRB-A/B primers amplified rearranged V-D-J TRB sequences. TCRdb called the multiplex PCR reads again in MiXCR, with one record for every CDR3 protein. The table records under 10,000 distinct CDR3 sequences, 45% to 70% of them present only once. The CDR3 sequence is 11 residues long. V lost 3 bases to trimming and J lost 4 bases, with 4 bases between them. From germline, CDR1 is GTSNPN and CDR2 SVGIG (reference sequence).

The sequenced sample consisted of blood. The V gene is TRBV30, the J gene TRBJ1-5, with D uncertain. The receptor's source is a human donor in good health. CDR3 nucleotide sequence: TGTGCCTGGAGACAGAATCAGCCCCAGCATTTT. Translating it yields CAWRQNQPQHF.